The 10 T cell receptor beta chains below were found in one sample sequenced in a study of regulatory T cells in long-lasting Graves disease. Arm-PCR of CDR3 regions and iRepertoire HTBI primers were the basis on which TCR beta libraries were built. TCRdb processed the multiplex PCR reads anew with MiXCR; each CDR3 protein has one entry. Among fewer than 550,000 distinct CDR3 sequences listed, roughly a sixth were seen once. As for time point: newly diagnosed GD, antithyroid drugs for less than 3 months. Isolated PBMC RNA provided the starting material for the TCR library. Separately, the same data were catalogued under a study of T cells in Graves' hyperthyroidism and ophthalmopathy.

The sequenced sample was peripheral blood mononuclear cells (PBMCs), obtained at new diagnosis, from a patient treated with antithyroid drugs. Source of these receptors: a middle-aged woman with Graves disease.

The chain has TRBV12-3 or TRBV12-4 and TRBJ1-1, with TRBD1 matching 9 bases. The CDR3 sequence is 15 residues long. After removal of 6 bases from V and 1 base from J, the junction contained 6 bases not matched to a gene. The chain's CDR3 is CASSLQGASNTEAFF. DNA for the CDR3: TGTGCCAGCAGCTTACAGGGGGCGTCGAACACTGAAGCTTTCTTT.

This clonotype showed up just a few times. The V gene is TRBV12-3 or TRBV12-4, the J gene TRBJ1-5, with D possibly matching TRBD1 (6 bases). V lost 6 bases and J 6 bases, leaving 18 bases between the germline ends. The CDR3 length is 15 residues. The CDR3 spells CASRLGGPWGQPQHF. The CDR3 DNA sequence: TGTGCCAGCAGACTGGGGGGGCCCTGGGGTCAGCCCCAGCATTTT.

Ten or more counts support this clonotype. The chain employs TRBV30 and TRBJ1-1; D not certain. The germline V gene encodes CDR1 GTSNPN and CDR2 SVGIG (reference sequence). The CDR3 consists of 12 residues. Deletions cut 5 bases from V and 8 bases from J, with 15 bases between. DNA of the CDR3: TGTGCCTGGGGCCGATCAGGACGAGAAGCTTTCTTT. This codes for CAWGRSGREAFF.

Many counts were recorded for this clonotype. The chain has TRBV9 and TRBJ2-5; D remains unclear. V was pared by 4 bases and J by 5 bases, with 12 bases between. The germline V gene encodes CDR1 SGDLS and CDR2 YYNGEE. The CDR3 extends over 13 amino acids. For the CDR3, the DNA is TGTGCCAGCAGCCAATTATCCAGCGAGACCCAGTACTTC. Amino acids: CASSQLSSETQYF.

This clonotype came up many times. J is TRBJ2-7 and V is TRBV12-3 or TRBV12-4; 7 bases fit TRBD1. This CDR3 region has 15 residues. The J segment lost 4 bases and the V segment lost 6 bases, leaving 12 bases of the junction unmatched. The CDR3 DNA reads TGTGCCAGCAGCCGCGCCGGGACAGTAGCATACGAGCAGTACTTC. The encoded protein is CASSRAGTVAYEQYF.

The chain joins TRBV28 to TRBJ2-3, with 15 positions matching TRBD2. Germline loops: CDR1 MDHEN, CDR2 SYDVKM. Losses at the gene ends were 4 bases for V and 4 bases for J; bases not matched to a gene: 9. CDR3 length: 18 residues. CDR3 sequence reads: CASSSFRGLAGGADTQYF. The CDR3 region has the DNA TGTGCCAGCAGTTCCTTCAGAGGACTAGCGGGAGGGGCAGATACGCAGTATTTT.

The chain has TRBV12-3 or TRBV12-4 and TRBJ2-5; 7 nucleotides line up with TRBD1. This CDR3 region has 14 residues. V was clipped by 7 bases and J by 11 bases; unmatched bases: 16. The DNA for the CDR3 is TGTGCCAGCACCCGGGACAGCTCCTACAATGAGCAGTACTTC. This codes for CASTRDSSYNEQYF.

There are a few counts of this clonotype. The V and J genes are TRBV7-3 and TRBJ1-2; a weak D match, TRBD1 (5 bases). The germline V gene encodes CDR1 SGHTA and CDR2 FQGTGA. The length of the CDR3 is 15 residues. Trimming pared 0 bases from V and 2 bases from J, leaving 10 bases between. CDR3 in amino acids: CASSLTGGTNYGYTF. Written as DNA, the CDR3 is TGTGCCAGCAGCTTAACCGGGGGAACCAACTATGGCTACACCTTC.

The genes are TRBV19 and TRBJ2-1; D remains ambiguous. Per the germline V gene, CDR1 is LNHDA and CDR2 is SQIVND (reference sequence). The length of the CDR3 is 14 residues. The ends were cut back, 4 bases at V and 4 bases at J, with 11 bases in the middle. DNA of the CDR3: TGTGCCAGTAGTACCCCAAAGACATACAATGAGCAGTTCTTC. It specifies CASSTPKTYNEQFF.

Many counts were recorded for this clonotype. V gene TRBV27 combines with J gene TRBJ2-3, with D maybe TRBD1 (6 bases). This CDR3 has 14 residues. CDR1 is MNHEY, CDR2 SMNVEV, per germline (reference sequence). Trimming took 7 bases from V and 3 from J, leaving 14 bases between them. This CDR3 is CASTTGFGTDTQYF. CDR3 DNA sequence: TGTGCCAGCACCACAGGGTTTGGGACAGATACGCAGTATTTT.